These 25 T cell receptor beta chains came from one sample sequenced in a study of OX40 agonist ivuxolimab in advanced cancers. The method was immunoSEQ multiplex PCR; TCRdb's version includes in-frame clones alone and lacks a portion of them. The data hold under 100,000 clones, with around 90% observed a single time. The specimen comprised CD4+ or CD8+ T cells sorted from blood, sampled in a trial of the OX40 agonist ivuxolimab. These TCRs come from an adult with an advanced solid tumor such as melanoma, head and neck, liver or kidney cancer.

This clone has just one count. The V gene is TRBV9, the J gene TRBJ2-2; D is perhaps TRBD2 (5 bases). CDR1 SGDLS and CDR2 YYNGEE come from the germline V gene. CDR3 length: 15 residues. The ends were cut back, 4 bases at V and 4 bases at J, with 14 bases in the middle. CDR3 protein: CASSPSPGVTGELFF. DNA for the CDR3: TGTGCCAGCAGCCCTAGTCCCGGGGTCACCGGGGAGCTGTTTTTT.

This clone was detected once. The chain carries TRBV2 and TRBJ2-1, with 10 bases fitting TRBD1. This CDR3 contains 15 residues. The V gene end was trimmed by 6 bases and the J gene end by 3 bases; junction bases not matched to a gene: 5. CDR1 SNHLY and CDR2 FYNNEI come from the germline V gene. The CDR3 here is CASRPGQGNYNEQFF. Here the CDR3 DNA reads TGTGCCAGCAGACCGGGACAGGGGAACTACAATGAGCAGTTCTTC.

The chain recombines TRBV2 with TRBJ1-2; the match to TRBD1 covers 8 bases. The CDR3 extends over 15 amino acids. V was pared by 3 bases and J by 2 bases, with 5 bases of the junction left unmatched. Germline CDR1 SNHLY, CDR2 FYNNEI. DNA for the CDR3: TGTGCCAGCAGTGAGCACGCAGGGGGCAACTATGGCTACACCTTC. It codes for CASSEHAGGNYGYTF.

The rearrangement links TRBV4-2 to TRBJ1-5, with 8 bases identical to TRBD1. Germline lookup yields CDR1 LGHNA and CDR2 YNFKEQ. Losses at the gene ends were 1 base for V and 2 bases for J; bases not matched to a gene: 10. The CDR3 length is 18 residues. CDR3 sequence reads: CASSQGSEGQGGNQPQHF. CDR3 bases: TGTGCCAGCAGCCAAGGCTCGGAAGGACAGGGAGGCAATCAGCCCCAGCATTTT.

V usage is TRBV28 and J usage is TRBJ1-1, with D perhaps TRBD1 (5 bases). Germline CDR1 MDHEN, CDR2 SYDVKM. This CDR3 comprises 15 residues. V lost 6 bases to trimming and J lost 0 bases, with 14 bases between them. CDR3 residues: CASRFEGVMNTEAFF. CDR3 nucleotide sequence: TGTGCCAGCAGGTTTGAAGGGGTGATGAACACTGAAGCTTTCTTT.

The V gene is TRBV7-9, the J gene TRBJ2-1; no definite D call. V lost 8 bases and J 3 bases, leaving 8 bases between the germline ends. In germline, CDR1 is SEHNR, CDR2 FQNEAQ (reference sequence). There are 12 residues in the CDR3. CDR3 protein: CASERNYNEQFF. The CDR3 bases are TGTGCCAGCGAGAGAAACTACAATGAGCAGTTCTTC.

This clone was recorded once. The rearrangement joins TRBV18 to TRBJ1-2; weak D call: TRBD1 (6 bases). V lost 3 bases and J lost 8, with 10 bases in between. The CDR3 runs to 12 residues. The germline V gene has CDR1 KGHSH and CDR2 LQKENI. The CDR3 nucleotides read TGTGCCAGCTCACCCGCAGGGGAAGGCTACACCTTC. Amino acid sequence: CASSPAGEGYTF.

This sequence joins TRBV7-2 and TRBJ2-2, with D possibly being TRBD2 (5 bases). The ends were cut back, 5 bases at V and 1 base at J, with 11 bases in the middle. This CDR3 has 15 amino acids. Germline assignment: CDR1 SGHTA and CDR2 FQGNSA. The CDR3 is CASSRRTLNTGELFF. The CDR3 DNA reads TGTGCCAGCAGCAGACGGACTTTGAACACCGGGGAGCTGTTTTTT.

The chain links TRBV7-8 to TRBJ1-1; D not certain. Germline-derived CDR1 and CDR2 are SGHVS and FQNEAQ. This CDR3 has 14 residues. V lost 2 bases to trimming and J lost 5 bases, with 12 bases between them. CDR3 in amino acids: CASSLRVGRTEAFF. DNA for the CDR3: TGTGCCAGCAGCTTAAGGGTTGGTAGGACTGAAGCTTTCTTT. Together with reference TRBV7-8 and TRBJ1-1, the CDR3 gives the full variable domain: GAGVSQSPRYKVAKRGQDVALRCDPISGHVSLFWYQQALGQGPEFLTYFQNEAQLDKSGLPSDRFFAERPEGSVSTLKIQRTQQEDSAVYLCASSLRVGRTEAFFGQGTRLTVV.

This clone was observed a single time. The chain's CDR3 is CASSLDVGEKLFF. CDR3 in DNA: TGTGCCAGCAGTTTAGACGTTGGTGAAAAACTGTTTTTT. The V call is TRBV28, the J call TRBJ1-4; D ambiguous. This CDR3 region has 13 residues. CDR1 and CDR2 (germline): MDHEN, SYDVKM. V dropped 2 bases and J dropped 7 bases, with 8 bases sitting between them.

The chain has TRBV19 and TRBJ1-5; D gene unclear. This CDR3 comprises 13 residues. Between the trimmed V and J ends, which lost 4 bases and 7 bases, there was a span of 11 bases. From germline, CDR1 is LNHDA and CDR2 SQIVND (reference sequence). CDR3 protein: CASSTTSEQPQHF. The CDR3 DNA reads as TGTGCCAGTAGTACCACATCGGAGCAGCCCCAGCATTTT.

CDR3 protein: CASSPGGGANVLTF. CDR3 DNA: TGTGCCAGCTCACCCGGGGGAGGGGCCAACGTCCTGACTTTC. The chain employs TRBV18 and TRBJ2-6, with D possibly TRBD2 on 6 matching bases. V was cut by 3 bases and J by 4 bases, with 7 bases left in between. This CDR3 is 14 amino acids long. Germline V CDR1 and CDR2: KGHSH, LQKENI.

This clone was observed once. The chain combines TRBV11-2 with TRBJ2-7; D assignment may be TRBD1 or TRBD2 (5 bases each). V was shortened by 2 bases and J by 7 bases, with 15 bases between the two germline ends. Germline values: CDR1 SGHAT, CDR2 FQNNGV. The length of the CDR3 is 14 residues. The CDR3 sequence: CASSLMGVSWEQYF. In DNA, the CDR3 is TGTGCCAGCAGCTTAATGGGGGTCTCCTGGGAGCAGTACTTC.

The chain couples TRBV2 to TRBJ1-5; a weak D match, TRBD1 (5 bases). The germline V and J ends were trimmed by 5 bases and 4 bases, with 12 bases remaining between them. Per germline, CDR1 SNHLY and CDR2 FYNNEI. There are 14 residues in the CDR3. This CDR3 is CASSRGGTNQPQHF. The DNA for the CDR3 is TGTGCCAGCAGTCGGGGCGGAACGAATCAGCCCCAGCATTTT. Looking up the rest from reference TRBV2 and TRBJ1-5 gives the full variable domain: EPEVTQTPSHQVTQMGQEVILRCVPISNHLYFYWYRQILGQKVEFLVSFYNNEISEKSEIFDDQFSVERPDGSNFTLKIRSTKLEDSAMYFCASSRGGTNQPQHFGDGTRLSIL.

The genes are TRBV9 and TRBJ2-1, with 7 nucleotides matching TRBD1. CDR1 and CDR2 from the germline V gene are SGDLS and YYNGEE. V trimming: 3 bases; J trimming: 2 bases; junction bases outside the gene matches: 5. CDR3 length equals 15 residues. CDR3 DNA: TGTGCCAGCAGCGGAGGTCAGGGGGCCTACAATGAGCAGTTCTTC. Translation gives CASSGGQGAYNEQFF.

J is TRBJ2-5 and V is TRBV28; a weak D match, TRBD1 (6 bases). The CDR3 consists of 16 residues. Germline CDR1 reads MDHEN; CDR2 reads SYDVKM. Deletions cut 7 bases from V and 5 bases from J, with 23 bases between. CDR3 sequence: CASKRGSTTQRETQYF. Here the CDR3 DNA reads TGTGCCAGCAAGAGGGGGTCAACAACCCAGAGGGAGACCCAGTACTTC.

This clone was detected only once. CDR3 sequence (DNA): TGTGCCAGTAGTATCCAGGGGAGCGCAAACGAGCAGTACTTC. Translation gives CASSIQGSANEQYF. This sequence joins TRBV19 and TRBJ2-7; TRBD1 is a possible D gene (6 bases). CDR1 is LNHDA, CDR2 SQIVND, per germline (reference sequence). The CDR3 runs 14 residues. Trimming stripped 3 bases from V and 5 bases from J, with 14 bases between.

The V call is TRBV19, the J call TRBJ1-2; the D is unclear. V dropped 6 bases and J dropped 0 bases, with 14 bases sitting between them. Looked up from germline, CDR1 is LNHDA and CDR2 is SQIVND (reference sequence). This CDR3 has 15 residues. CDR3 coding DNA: TGTGCCAGTAGCAAGGTGACACCGGCTAACTATGGCTACACCTTC. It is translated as CASSKVTPANYGYTF.

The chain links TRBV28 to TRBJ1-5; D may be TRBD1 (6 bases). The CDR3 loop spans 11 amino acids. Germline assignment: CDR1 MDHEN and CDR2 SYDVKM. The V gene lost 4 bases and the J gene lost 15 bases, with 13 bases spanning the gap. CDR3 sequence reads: CASSSGGRRHF. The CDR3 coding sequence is TGTGCCAGCAGTTCCGGGGGGCGCCGGCATTTT.

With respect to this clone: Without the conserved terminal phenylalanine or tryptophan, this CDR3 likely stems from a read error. CDR3 loop: CASSLRWDGYTL. CDR3 DNA: TGTGCCAGCAGTTTAAGGTGGGATGGCTACACCCTC. The rearrangement links TRBV28 to TRBJ1-2; D not certain. Germline V gives CDR1 MDHEN, CDR2 SYDVKM. The CDR3 extends over 12 amino acids. Trimming pared 2 bases from V and 6 bases from J, leaving 7 bases between.

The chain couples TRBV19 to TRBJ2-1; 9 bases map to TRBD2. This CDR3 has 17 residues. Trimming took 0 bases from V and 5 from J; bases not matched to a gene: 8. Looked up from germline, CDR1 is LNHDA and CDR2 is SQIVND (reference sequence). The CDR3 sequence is CASSIDLRASGNNEQFF. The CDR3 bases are TGTGCCAGTAGTATAGATCTGAGGGCTAGCGGGAACAATGAGCAGTTCTTC.

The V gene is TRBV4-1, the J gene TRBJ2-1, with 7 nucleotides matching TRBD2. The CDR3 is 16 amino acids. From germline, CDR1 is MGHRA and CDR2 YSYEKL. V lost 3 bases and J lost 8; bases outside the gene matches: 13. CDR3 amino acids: CASSQSSGGGPDEQFF. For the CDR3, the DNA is TGCGCCAGCAGCCAGTCTTCGGGGGGAGGGCCCGATGAGCAGTTCTTC.

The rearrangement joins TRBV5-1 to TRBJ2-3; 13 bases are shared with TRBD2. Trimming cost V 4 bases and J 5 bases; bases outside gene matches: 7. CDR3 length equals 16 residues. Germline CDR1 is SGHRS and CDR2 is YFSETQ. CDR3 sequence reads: CASSPGLAGRVDTQYF. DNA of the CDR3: TGCGCCAGCAGCCCGGGACTAGCGGGAAGGGTAGATACGCAGTATTTT. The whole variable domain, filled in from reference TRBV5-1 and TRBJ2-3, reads KAGVTQTPRYLIKTRGQQVTLSCSPISGHRSVSWYQQTPGQGLQFLFEYFSETQRNKGNFPGRFSGRQFSNSRSEMNVSTLELGDSALYLCASSPGLAGRVDTQYFGPGTRLTVL.

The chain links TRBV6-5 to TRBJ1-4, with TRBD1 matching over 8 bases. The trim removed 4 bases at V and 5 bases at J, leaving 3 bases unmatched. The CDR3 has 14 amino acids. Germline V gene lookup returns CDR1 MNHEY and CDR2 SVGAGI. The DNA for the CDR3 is TGTGCCAGCAGTTTTGGGACAGGAAATGAAAAACTGTTTTTT. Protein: CASSFGTGNEKLFF.

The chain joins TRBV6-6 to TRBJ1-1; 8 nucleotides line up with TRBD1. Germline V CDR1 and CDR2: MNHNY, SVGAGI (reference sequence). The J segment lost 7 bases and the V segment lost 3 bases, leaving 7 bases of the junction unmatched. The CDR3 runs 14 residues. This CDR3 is CASSYPTGTGEAFF. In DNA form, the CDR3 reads TGTGCCAGCAGTTATCCGACCGGGACAGGTGAAGCTTTCTTT.